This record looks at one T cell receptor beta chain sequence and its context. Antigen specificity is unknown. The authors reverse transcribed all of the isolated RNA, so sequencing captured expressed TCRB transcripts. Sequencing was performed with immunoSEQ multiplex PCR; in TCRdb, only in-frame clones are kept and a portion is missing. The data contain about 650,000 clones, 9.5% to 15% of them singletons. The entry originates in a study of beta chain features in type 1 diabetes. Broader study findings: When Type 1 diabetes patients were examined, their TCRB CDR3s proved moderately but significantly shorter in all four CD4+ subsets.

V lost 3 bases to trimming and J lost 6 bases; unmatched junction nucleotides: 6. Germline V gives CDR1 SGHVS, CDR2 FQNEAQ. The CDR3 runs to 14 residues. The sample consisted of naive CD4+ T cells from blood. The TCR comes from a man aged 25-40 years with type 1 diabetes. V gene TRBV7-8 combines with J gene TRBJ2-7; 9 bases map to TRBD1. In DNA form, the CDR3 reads TGTGCCAGCAGCTTCCGGGACAGGGAGTCCGAGCAGTACTTC. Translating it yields CASSFRDRESEQYF.